This T cell receptor (beta chain) was obtained from a study of T cells in narcolepsy. In the study overall: Patients with NT1 or NT2 and healthy control donors were enrolled. Whole-study findings and limits: Comparing one patient's CSF and blood CD4+ clonotypes highlighted HCRT- and TRIB2-specific autoreactive clonotypes. Reportedly, autoreactive clonotypes were serially detected in patients' blood but not controls'.

V dropped 4 bases and J dropped 0 bases, with 7 bases sitting between them. Germline lookup yields CDR1 SGHNT and CDR2 YYREEE (reference sequence). The CDR3 is 13 residues long. The protocol was immunoSEQ multiplex PCR, while the TCRdb copy is restricted to in-frame clones and leaves out a portion. The data hold over 9,000 clones, with around 94% observed a single time. Concerning this clone: Its antigen remains unknown.

The source of this sequence is a human donor with narcolepsy. The chain combines TRBV5-4 with TRBJ1-1, with D hard to call. Sequenced: CD45RA- memory CD4+ T cells from PBMCs. The CDR3 region is CASSPELNTEAFF. The CDR3 coding sequence is TGTGCCAGCAGCCCGGAGTTGAACACTGAAGCTTTCTTT.